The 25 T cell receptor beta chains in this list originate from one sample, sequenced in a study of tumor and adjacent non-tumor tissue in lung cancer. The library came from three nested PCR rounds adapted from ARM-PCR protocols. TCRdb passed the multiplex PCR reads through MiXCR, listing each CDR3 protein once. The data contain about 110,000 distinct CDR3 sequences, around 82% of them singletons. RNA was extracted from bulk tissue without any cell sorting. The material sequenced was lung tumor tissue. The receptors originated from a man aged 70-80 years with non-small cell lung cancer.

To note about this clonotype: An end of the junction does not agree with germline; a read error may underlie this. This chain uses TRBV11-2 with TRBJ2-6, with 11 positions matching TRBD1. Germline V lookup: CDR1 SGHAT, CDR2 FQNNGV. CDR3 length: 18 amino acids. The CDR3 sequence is CAISPGTGGSRGANVLTF. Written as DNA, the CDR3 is TGTGCCATCAGCCCCGGGACAGGGGGTTCTCGTGGTGCCAACGTCCTGACTTTC.

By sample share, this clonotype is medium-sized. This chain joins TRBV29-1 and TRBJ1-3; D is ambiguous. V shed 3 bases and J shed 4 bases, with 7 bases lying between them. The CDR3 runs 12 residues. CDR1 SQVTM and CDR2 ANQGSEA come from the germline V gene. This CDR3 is CSVEGLGNTIYF. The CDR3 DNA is TGCAGCGTTGAGGGCCTCGGAAACACCATATATTTT.

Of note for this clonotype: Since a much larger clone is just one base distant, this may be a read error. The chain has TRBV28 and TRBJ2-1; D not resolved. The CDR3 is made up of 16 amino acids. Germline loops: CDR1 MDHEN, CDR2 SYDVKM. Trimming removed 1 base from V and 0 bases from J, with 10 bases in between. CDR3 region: CASSLFGWFSYNEQFF. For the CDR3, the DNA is TGTGCCAGCAGTTTATTTGGATGGTTCTCCTACAATGAGCAGTTCTTC.

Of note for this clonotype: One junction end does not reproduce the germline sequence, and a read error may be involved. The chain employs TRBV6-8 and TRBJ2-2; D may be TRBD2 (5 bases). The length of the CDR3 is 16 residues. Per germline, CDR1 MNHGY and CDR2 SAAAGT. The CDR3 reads CASSRFETMNTGELFF. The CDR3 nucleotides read TGTGCCAGCAGTCGGTTCGAGACCATGAACACCGGGGAGCTGTTTTTC.

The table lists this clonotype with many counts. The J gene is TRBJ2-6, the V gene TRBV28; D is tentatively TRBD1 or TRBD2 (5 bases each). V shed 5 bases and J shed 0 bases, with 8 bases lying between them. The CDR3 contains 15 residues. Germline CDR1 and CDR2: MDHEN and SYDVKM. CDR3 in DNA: TGTGCCAGCAGTAGGGACCGCTCTGGGGCCAACGTCCTGACTTTC. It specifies CASSRDRSGANVLTF. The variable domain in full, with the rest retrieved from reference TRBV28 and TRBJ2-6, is DVKVTQSSRYLVKRTGEKVFLECVQDMDHENMFWYRQDPGLGLRLIYFSYDVKMKEKGDIPEGYSVSREKKERFSLILESASTNQTSMYLCASSRDRSGANVLTFGAGSRLTVL.

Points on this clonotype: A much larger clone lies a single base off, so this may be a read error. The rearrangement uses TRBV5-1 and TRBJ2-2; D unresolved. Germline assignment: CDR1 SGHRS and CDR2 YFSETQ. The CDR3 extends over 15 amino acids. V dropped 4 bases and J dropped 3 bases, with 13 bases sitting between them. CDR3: CASSVAVSDTGELFF. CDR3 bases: TGCGCCAGCAGCGTGGCGGTTTCGGACACCGGGGAGCTGTTTTTT.

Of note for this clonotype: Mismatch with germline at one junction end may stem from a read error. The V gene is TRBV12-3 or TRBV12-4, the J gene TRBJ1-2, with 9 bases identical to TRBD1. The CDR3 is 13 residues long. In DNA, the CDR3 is TGTGCCAGCACGAGACAGGGGGACTATGGTTACACCTTC. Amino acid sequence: CASTRQGDYGYTF.

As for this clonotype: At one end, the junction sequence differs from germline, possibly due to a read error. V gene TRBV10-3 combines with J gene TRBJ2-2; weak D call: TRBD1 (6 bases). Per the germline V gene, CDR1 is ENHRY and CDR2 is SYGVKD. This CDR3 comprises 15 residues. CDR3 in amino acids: CAIATGLSYTGELFF. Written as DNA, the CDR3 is TGTGCCATCGCTACAGGGTTAAGTTACACCGGGGAACTGTTTTTT.

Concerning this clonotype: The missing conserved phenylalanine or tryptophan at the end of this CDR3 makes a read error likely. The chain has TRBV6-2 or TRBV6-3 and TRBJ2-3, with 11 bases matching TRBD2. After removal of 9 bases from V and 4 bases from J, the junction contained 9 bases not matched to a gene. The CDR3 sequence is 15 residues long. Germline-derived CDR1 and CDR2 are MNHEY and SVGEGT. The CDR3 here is CARSNSGRVSDTQYL. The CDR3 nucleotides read TGTGCCAGGAGCAATAGCGGGAGGGTTTCAGATACGCAGTATTTA.

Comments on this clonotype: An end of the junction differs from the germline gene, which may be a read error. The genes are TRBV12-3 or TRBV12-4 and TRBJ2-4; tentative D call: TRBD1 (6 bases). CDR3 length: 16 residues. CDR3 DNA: TGTGCCGGCAGTTTAGCTCCGGGAAAGGGGGTTAACATTCAGTATTTC. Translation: CAGSLAPGKGVNIQYF.

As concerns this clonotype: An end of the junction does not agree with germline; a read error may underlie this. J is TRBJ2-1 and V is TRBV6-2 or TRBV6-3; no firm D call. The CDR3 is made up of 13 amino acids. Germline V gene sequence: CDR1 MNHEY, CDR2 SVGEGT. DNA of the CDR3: TGTGCGAGCAACAGAGACGGTTACAATGAGGAGTTCTTC. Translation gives CASNRDGYNEEFF.

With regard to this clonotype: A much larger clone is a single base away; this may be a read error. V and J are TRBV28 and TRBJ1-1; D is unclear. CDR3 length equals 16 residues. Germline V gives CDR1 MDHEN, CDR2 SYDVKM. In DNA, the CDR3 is TGTGCCAGCAGTTTCGAACGGTCGGGCGGTGGCACTGAAGCTATCTTT. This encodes CASSFERSGGGTEAIF.

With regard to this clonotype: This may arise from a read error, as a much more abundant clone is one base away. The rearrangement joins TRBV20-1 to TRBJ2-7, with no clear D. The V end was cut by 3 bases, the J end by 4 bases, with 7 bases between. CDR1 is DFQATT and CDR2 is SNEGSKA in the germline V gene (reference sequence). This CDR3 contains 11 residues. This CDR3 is CSASDAYEQYF. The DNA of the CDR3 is TGCAGTGCTAGCGATGCGTACGAGCAGTACTTC.

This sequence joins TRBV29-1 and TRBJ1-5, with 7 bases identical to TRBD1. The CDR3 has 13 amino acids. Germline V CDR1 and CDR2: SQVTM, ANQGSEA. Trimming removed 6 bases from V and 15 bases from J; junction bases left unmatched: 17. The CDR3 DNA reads TGCAGCGTCCCAGGGGGGGCCTATCAGCCTCGGCATTTT. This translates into CSVPGGAYQPRHF. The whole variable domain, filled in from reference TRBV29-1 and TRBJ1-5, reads SAVISQKPSRDICQRGTSLTIQCQVDSQVTMMFWYRQQPGQSLTLIATANQGSEATYESGFVIDKFPISRPNLTFSTLTVSNMSPEDSSIYLCSVPGGAYQPRHFGDGTRLSIL.

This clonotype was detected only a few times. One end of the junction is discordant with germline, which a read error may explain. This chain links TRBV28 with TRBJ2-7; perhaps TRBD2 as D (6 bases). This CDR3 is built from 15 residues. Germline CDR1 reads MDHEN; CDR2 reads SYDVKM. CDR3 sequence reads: CTSTSRRAGSYEQYF. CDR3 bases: TGTACCAGCACTTCCCGACGGGCCGGGAGTTACGAGCAGTACTTC. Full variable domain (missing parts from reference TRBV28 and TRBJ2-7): DVKVTQSSRYLVKRTGEKVFLECVQDMDHENMFWYRQDPGLGLRLIYFSYDVKMKEKGDIPEGYSVSREKKERFSLILESASTNQTSMYLCTSTSRRAGSYEQYFGPGTRLTVT.

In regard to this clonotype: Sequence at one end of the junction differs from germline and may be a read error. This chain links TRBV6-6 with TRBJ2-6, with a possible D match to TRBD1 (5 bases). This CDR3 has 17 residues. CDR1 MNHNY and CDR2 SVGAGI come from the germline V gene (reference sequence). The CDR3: CASCRYTISSGAYVLTF. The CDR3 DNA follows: TGTGCCAGCTGTCGTTATACGATAAGCTCTGGGGCCTACGTCCTGACTTTC.

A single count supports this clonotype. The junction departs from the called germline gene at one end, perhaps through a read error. The CDR3 here is CTSSFSSQTSNEKFF. In DNA form, the CDR3 reads TGTACCAGCAGCTTTTCATCCCAGACGAGCAATGAGAAGTTCTTC. The chain carries TRBV5-4 and TRBJ2-1; no firm D call. Germline V CDR1 and CDR2: SGHNT, YYREEE (reference sequence). The CDR3 totals 15 residues.

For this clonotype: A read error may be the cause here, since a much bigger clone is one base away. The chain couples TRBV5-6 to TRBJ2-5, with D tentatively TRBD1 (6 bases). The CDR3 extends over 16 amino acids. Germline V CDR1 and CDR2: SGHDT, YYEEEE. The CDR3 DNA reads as TGTGCCAGCAGACGAGAGACAGGAGTAGAGCAAGAGATCCAGTACTTC. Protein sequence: CASRRETGVEQEIQYF.

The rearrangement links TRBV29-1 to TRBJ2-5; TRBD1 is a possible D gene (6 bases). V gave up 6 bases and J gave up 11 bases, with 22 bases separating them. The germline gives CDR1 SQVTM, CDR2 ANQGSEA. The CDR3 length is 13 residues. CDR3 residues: CSVAVRSQGTQYF. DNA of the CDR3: TGCAGCGTGGCCGTCAGGTCCCAAGGGACACAGTACTTC.

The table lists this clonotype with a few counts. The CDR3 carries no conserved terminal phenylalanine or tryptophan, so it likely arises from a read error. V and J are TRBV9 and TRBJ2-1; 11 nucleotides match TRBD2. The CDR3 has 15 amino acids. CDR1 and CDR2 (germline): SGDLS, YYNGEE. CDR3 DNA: TGTGCCAGTAGCGTAGGACTAGCGGGCGGAGGGGAGCAGTTCGTC. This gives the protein CASSVGLAGGGEQFV.

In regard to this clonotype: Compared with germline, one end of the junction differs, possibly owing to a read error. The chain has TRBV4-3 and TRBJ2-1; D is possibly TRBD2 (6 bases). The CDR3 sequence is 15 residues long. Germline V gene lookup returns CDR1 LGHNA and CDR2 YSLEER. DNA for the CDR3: TGCGCCAGCAGCCAAGATGCTGCGGGAAGTAATGATCAGTTCTTC. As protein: CASSQDAAGSNDQFF.

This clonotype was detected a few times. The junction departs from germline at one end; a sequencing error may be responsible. The DNA of the CDR3 is TGTGCCAGCAGCCTCGGCCAGGGCTACGGGCAGTACTTC. Protein: CASSLGQGYGQYF. The chain uses TRBV11-2 and TRBJ2-7; TRBD1 might be the D (5 bases). The CDR3 is 13 amino acids. Germline V gives CDR1 SGHAT, CDR2 FQNNGV. The whole variable domain, filled in from reference TRBV11-2 and TRBJ2-7, reads EAGVAQSPRYKIIEKRQSVAFWCNPISGHATLYWYQQILGQGPKLLIQFQNNGVVDDSQLPKDRFSAERLKGVDSTLKIQPAKLEDSAVYLCASSLGQGYGQYFGPGTRLTVT.

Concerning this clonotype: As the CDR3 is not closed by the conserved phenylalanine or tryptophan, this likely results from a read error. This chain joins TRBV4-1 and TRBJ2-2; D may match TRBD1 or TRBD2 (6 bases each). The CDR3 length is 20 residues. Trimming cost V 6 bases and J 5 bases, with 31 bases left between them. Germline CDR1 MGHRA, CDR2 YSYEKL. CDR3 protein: CASRARGSRGGPRGTGELFS. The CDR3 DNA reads TGCGCCAGCAGAGCAAGAGGGTCTAGAGGGGGGCCGCGGGGAACCGGGGAGCTGTTTTCT.

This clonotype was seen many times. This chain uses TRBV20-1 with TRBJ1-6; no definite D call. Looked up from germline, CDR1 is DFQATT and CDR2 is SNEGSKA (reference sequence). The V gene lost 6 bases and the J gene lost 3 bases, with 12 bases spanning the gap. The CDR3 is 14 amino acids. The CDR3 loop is CSASSASYNSPLHF. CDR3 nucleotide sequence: TGCAGTGCCTCATCCGCCAGCTATAATTCACCCCTCCACTTT.

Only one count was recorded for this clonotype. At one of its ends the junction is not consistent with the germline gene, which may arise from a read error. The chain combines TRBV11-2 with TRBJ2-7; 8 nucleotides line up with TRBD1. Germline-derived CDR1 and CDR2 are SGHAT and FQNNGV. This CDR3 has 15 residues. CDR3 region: CTSSLAQGAPYVQYF. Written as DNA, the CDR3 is TGTACCAGCAGCTTAGCTCAGGGGGCCCCCTACGTGCAGTATTTC.